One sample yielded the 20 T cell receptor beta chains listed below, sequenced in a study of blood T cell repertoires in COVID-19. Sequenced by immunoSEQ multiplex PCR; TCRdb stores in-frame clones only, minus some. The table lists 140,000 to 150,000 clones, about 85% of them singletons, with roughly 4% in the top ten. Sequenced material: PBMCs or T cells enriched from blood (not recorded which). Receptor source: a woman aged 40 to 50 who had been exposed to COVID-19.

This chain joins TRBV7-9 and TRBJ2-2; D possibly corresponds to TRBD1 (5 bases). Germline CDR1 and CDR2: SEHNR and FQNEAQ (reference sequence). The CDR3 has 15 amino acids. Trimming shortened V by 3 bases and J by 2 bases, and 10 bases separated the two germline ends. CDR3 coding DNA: TGTGCCAGCAGCTTTTCTGACAGAAACACCGGGGAGCTGTTTTTT. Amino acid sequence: CASSFSDRNTGELFF.

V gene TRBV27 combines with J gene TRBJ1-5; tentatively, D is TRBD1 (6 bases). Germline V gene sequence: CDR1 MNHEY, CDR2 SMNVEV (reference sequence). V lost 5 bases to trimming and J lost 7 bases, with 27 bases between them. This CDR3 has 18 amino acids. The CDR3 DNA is TGTGCCAGCAGTATATTAGCTGGGGGGGGACATTCTTCACAGCCCCAGCATTTT. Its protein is CASSILAGGGHSSQPQHF.

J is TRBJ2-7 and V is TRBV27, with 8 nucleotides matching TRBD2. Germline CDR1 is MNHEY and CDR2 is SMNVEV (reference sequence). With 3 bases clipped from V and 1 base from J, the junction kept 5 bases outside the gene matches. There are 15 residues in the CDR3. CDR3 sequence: CASSFQPGGSYEQYF. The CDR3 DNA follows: TGTGCCAGCAGTTTTCAGCCGGGAGGGTCCTACGAGCAGTACTTC.

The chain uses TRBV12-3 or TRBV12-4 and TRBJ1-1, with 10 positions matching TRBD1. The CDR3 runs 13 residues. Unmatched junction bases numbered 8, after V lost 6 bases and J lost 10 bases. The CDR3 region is CASRYGQGEGAFF. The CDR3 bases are TGTGCCAGCAGGTACGGACAGGGGGAGGGAGCTTTCTTT.

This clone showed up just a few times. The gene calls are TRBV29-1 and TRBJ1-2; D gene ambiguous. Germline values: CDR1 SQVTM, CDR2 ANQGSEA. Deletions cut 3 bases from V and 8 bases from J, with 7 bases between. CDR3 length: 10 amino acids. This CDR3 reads CSVDSSGYTF. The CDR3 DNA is TGCAGCGTTGATTCTAGCGGCTACACCTTC.

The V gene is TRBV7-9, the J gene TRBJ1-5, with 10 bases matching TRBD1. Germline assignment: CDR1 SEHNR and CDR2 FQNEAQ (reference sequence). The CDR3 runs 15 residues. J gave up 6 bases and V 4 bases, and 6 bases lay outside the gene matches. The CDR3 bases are TGTGCCAGCAGCTCCGGGACAGGGGTTCCTCAGCCCCAGCATTTT. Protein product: CASSSGTGVPQPQHF. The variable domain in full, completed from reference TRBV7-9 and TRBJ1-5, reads DTGVSQNPRHKITKRGQNVTFRCDPISEHNRLYWYRQTLGQGPEFLTYFQNEAQLEKSRLLSDRFSAERPKGSFSTLEIQRTEQGDSAMYLCASSSGTGVPQPQHFGDGTRLSIL.

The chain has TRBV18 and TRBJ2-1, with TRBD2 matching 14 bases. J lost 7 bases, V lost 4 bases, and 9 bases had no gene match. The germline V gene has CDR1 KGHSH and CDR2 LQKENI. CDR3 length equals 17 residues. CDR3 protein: CASSLGTSGSIRNEQFF. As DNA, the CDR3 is TGTGCCAGCTCACTCGGGACTAGCGGGAGTATAAGGAATGAGCAGTTCTTC.

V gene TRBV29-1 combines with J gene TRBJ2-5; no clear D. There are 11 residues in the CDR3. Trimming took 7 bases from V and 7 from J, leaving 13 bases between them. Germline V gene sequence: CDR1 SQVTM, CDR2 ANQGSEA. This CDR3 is CSGLSLGTQYF. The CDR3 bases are TGCAGCGGTTTGTCTCTCGGGACCCAGTACTTC.

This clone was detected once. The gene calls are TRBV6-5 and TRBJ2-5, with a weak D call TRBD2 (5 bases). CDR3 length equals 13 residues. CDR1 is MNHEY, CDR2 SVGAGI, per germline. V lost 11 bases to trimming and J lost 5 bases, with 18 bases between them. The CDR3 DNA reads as TGTGCCTCCGGCTCCCGAGCGGCGGAGACCCAGTACTTC. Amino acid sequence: CASGSRAAETQYF.

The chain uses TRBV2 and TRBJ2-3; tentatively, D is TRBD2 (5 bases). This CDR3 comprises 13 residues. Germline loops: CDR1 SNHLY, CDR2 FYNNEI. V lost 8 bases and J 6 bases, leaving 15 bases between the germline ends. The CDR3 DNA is TGTGCCAGCGAGGGTGCGGGTGCCGATACGCAGTATTTT. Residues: CASEGAGADTQYF.

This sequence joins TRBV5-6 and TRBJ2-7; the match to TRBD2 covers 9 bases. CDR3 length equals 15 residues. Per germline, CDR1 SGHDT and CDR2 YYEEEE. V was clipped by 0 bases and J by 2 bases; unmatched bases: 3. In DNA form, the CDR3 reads TGTGCCAGCAGCTTGGTTAGCGGGAGTCCCTACGAGCAGTACTTC. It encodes CASSLVSGSPYEQYF.

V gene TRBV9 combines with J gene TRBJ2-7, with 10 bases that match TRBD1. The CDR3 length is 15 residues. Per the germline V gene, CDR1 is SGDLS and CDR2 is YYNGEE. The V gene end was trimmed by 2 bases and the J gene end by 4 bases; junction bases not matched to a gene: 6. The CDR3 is CASSVDGTGEYEQYF. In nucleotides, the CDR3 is TGTGCCAGCAGCGTGGACGGGACAGGGGAGTACGAGCAGTACTTC.

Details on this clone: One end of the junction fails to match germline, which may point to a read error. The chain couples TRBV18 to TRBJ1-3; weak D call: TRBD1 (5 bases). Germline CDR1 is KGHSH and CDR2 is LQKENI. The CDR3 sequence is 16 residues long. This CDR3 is CASSPPRGLAGSTIYF. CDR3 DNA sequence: TGTGCCAGCTCACCACCTCGGGGACTAGCCGGAAGCACCATATATTTT.

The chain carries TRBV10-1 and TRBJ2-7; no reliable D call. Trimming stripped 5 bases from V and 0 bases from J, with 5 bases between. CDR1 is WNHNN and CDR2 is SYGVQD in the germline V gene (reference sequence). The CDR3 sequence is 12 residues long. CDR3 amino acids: CASSLSSYEQYF. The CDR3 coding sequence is TGCGCCAGCAGTCTCAGCTCCTACGAGCAGTACTTC.

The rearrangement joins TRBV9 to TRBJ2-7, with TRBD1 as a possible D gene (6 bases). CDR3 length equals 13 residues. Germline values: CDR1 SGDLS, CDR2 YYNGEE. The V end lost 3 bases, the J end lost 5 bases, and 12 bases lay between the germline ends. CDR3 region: CASSAQGGHEQYF. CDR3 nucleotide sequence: TGTGCCAGCAGCGCACAGGGTGGGCACGAGCAGTACTTC. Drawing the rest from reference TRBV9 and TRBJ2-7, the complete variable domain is DSGVTQTPKHLITATGQRVTLRCSPRSGDLSVYWYQQSLDQGLQFLIQYYNGEERAKGNILERFSAQQFPDLHSELNLSSLELGDSALYFCASSAQGGHEQYFGPGTRLTVT.

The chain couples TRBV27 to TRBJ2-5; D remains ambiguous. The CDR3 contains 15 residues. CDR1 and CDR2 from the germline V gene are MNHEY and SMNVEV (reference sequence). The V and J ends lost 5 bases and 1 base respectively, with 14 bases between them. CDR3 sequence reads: CASSPLEHPQETQYF. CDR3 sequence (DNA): TGTGCCAGCAGTCCTCTTGAGCACCCCCAAGAGACCCAGTACTTC.

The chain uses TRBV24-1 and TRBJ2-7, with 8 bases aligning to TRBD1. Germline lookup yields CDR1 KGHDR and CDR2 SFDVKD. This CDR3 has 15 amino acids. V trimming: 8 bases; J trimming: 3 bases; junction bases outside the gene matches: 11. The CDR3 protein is CATTPTGVRIYEQYF. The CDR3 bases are TGTGCCACCACCCCGACAGGGGTGAGGATCTACGAGCAGTACTTC.

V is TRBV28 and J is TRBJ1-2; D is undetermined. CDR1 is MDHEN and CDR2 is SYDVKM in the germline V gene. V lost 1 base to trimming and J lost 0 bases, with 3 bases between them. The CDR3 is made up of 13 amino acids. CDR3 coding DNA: TGTGCCAGCAGTTTATCGTCTAACTATGGCTACACCTTC. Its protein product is CASSLSSNYGYTF.

CDR3 sequence reads: CASSPRGGRLPAFF. The CDR3 coding sequence is TGTGCCAGCAGTCCCCGCGGGGGGCGATTACCAGCTTTCTTT. This chain links TRBV6-5 with TRBJ1-1, with TRBD1 as a possible D gene (6 bases). This CDR3 spans 14 amino acids. Germline-derived CDR1 and CDR2 are MNHEY and SVGAGI. Trimming left V 5 bases short and J 10 bases short, with 20 bases between.

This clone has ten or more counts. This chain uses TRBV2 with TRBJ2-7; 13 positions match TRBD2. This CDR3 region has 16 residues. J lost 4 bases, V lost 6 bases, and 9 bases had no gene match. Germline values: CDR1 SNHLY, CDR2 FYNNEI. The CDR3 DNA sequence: TGTGCCAGCAGAGCCGGGACTAGCGGGATTTGGTACGAGCAGTACTTC. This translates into CASRAGTSGIWYEQYF.